Listed below are T cell receptor beta chains from one sample, sequenced in a study of blood T cells in healthy people across ages. Each CDR3 protein is one row after TCRdb ran MiXCR on the 5' RACE reads. The sample lists roughly 900,000 distinct CDR3 sequences; around 26% were seen once. The sample was blood. The receptors come from an elderly woman in good health. The CDR3 runs from the conserved cysteine through the conserved F or W. D genes are given only for firm matches. Some rows have no size entry. The others give once, few or many, or a class for an expanded clone.

d_call,clone_size,cdr3_length,j_call,v_call,cdr3_aa,cdr3_nt
-,few,15,TRBJ1-1,TRBV6-5,CASSYSWRGSGEAFF,TGTGCCAGCAGTTACTCGTGGCGGGGGTCGGGTGAAGCTTTCTTT
TRBD2,many,14,TRBJ2-1,TRBV2,CASSDWLGGNEQFF,TGTGCCAGCAGTGATTGGTTGGGGGGGAATGAGCAGTTCTTC
-,many,14,TRBJ2-1,TRBV7-8,CASSRTTVYNEQFF,TGTGCCAGCAGCCGGACGACAGTCTACAATGAGCAGTTCTTC
TRBD2,many,13,TRBJ2-5,TRBV10-3,CAIRRAGGQEQYF,TGTGCCATCAGACGAGCGGGGGGGCAGGAGCAGTACTTC
-,-,12,TRBJ1-1,TRBV20-1,CSASQAGTEAFF,TGCAGTGCTAGCCAGGCCGGCACTGAAGCTTTCTTT
-,many,14,TRBJ2-1,TRBV11-2,CASSFQGGGNEQFF,TGTGCCAGCAGCTTCCAGGGGGGAGGAAATGAGCAGTTCTTC
TRBD2,once,14,TRBJ2-7,TRBV28,CASSSGGGPGEQYF,TGTGCCAGCAGTAGCGGGGGGGGCCCTGGGGAGCAGTACTTC
-,many,14,TRBJ2-5,TRBV11-2,CASSLQRSQETQYF,TGTGCCAGCAGCTTGCAGCGATCCCAAGAGACCCAGTACTTC
-,many,11,TRBJ2-5,TRBV7-9,CASTEQETQYF,TGTGCCAGCACCGAACAAGAGACCCAGTACTTC
-,many,15,TRBJ2-5,TRBV20-1,CSARPGMGSKETQYF,TGCAGTGCCAGGCCGGGAATGGGTAGTAAGGAGACCCAGTACTTC